The 18 T cell receptor beta chains reported below all come from one sample, sequenced in a study of blood T cell repertoires in COVID-19. Only in-frame clones appear in the TCRdb table, and some are missing; sequencing was by immunoSEQ multiplex PCR. The sample comprises roughly 200,000 clones, roughly 84% of which are singletons, and 10% to 13% rests with the top ten. Sequencing was carried out using peripheral blood. The source of these receptors is an elderly woman with COVID-19, enrolled during active disease.

This clone was recorded once. The chain recombines TRBV5-4 with TRBJ2-5, with unresolved D. Trimming left V 2 bases short and J 1 base short, with 6 bases between. This CDR3 contains 13 residues. The germline CDR1 and CDR2 sequences are SGHNT and YYREEE (reference sequence). The CDR3 DNA follows: TGTGCCAGCAGCTTCGGTCCCCAAGAGACCCAGTACTTC. This encodes CASSFGPQETQYF.

The rearrangement links TRBV10-1 to TRBJ2-1; 8 bases are shared with TRBD1. Germline trimming cut 5 bases from V and 11 bases from J; bases unmatched to any gene: 14. The CDR3 covers 15 residues. Germline-derived CDR1 and CDR2 are WNHNN and SYGVQD (reference sequence). CDR3 region: CASSLDRGVPNKQFF. The CDR3 DNA reads TGCGCCAGCAGTCTAGACAGGGGCGTCCCTAATAAGCAGTTCTTC.

A note on this clone: The sample has other DNA sequences that encode this CDR3 too. The chain joins TRBV5-1 to TRBJ1-2; D may be TRBD1 (5 bases). Deletions cut 0 bases from V and 3 bases from J, with 9 bases between. The CDR3 sequence is 14 residues long. Germline V gives CDR1 SGHRS, CDR2 YFSETQ. CDR3 in DNA: TGCGCCAGCAGCTTGGCCGGGGGGGACTATGGCTACACCTTC. It translates to CASSLAGGDYGYTF.

The genes are TRBV27 and TRBJ1-6, with 7 bases matching TRBD1. The germline gives CDR1 MNHEY, CDR2 SMNVEV (reference sequence). The CDR3 loop spans 14 amino acids. With V trimmed by 2 bases and J by 10 bases, 5 bases remained unmatched. CDR3 residues: CASSLDRVGSPLHF. Written as DNA, the CDR3 is TGTGCCAGCAGTTTAGACAGGGTTGGGTCACCCCTCCACTTT.

V gene TRBV5-1 combines with J gene TRBJ1-4, with a weak D call TRBD1 (5 bases). The germline V gene encodes CDR1 SGHRS and CDR2 YFSETQ. The CDR3 covers 15 residues. The germline V and J ends were trimmed by 2 bases and 7 bases, with 15 bases remaining between them. This chain's CDR3 is CASSLGDSVTEKLFF. The CDR3, as DNA: TGCGCCAGCAGCTTAGGGGACTCCGTCACTGAAAAACTGTTTTTT. The complete variable domain, with remaining parts taken from reference TRBV5-1 and TRBJ1-4, reads KAGVTQTPRYLIKTRGQQVTLSCSPISGHRSVSWYQQTPGQGLQFLFEYFSETQRNKGNFPGRFSGRQFSNSRSEMNVSTLELGDSALYLCASSLGDSVTEKLFFGSGTQLSVL.

The chain uses TRBV2 and TRBJ1-2; D is perhaps TRBD1 (5 bases). Germline V gene sequence: CDR1 SNHLY, CDR2 FYNNEI. Trimming cost V 8 bases and J 7 bases, with 11 bases left between them. The CDR3 extends over 11 amino acids. CDR3 sequence: CASRGVGGYTF. CDR3 bases: TGTGCCAGCCGGGGGGTTGGTGGCTACACCTTC. Filled out from reference TRBV2 and TRBJ1-2, the complete variable domain reads EPEVTQTPSHQVTQMGQEVILRCVPISNHLYFYWYRQILGQKVEFLVSFYNNEISEKSEIFDDQFSVERPDGSNFTLKIRSTKLEDSAMYFCASRGVGGYTFGSGTRLTVV.

The chain couples TRBV28 to TRBJ2-3; possible D gene TRBD2, 7 bases. This CDR3 is 15 amino acids long. From germline, CDR1 is MDHEN and CDR2 SYDVKM. Trimming cost V 5 bases and J 0 bases, with 12 bases left between them. For the CDR3, the DNA is TGTGCCAGCAGTGGGGGGGGCTGGAGCACAGATACGCAGTATTTT. Residues: CASSGGGWSTDTQYF.

Points on this clone: One end of the junction fails to match germline, which may point to a read error. The genes are TRBV19 and TRBJ1-2, with D possibly matching TRBD1 (6 bases). The CDR3 sequence is 15 residues long. Germline V gives CDR1 LNHDA, CDR2 SQIVND (reference sequence). Here the CDR3 DNA reads TGTGCCAGTACTATAGAACGGACAGTCTCCAATCGCTACACCTTC. Protein sequence: CASTIERTVSNRYTF.

The chain is built from TRBV10-2 and TRBJ1-6; D ambiguous. Germline V lookup: CDR1 WSHSY, CDR2 SAAADI. This CDR3 has 14 amino acids. V was clipped by 4 bases and J by 7 bases, with 11 bases between them. CDR3 loop: CASSGNSGNSPLHF. The CDR3 DNA reads as TGCGCCAGCAGTGGCAACAGCGGCAATTCACCCCTCCACTTT.

The chain combines TRBV7-2 with TRBJ2-1; no clear D. Trimming removed 4 bases from V and 6 bases from J, with 4 bases in between. Per the germline V gene, CDR1 is SGHTA and CDR2 is FQGNSA. The CDR3 length is 11 residues. CDR3 protein: CASSWLNEQFF. Here the CDR3 DNA reads TGTGCCAGCAGCTGGCTCAATGAGCAGTTCTTC. The full variable domain, rest sourced from reference TRBV7-2 and TRBJ2-1, is GAGVSQSPSNKVTEKGKDVELRCDPISGHTALYWYRQSLGQGLEFLIYFQGNSAPDKSGLPSDRFSAERTGGSVSTLTIQRTQQEDSAVYLCASSWLNEQFFGPGTRLTVL.

Remarks on this clone: The conserved final phenylalanine or tryptophan is absent from the CDR3, which likely points to a read error. The DNA is omitted, as the CDR3 cannot be located on it reliably, and the CDR3 follows TCRdb's listing. This sequence joins TRBV2 and TRBJ1-4; the table's D gene call, TRBD1, was not cross checked with the DNA. The CDR3 is made up of 13 amino acids, end residues included. Germline V gives CDR1 SNHLY, CDR2 FYNNEI. The CDR3 spells CASSTERETGETL.

The V and J genes are TRBV2 and TRBJ2-1; TRBD2 matches 9 bases. Germline V gene data show CDR1 as SNHLY and CDR2 as FYNNEI. The CDR3 has 14 residues. Trimming took 3 bases from V and 4 from J; bases not matched to a gene: 1. CDR3 nucleotides: TGTGCCAGCAGTGAGCGGGGGGGATACAATGAGCAGTTCTTC. Translated, it gives CASSERGGYNEQFF.

This rearrangement joins TRBV3-1 (or the pseudogene TRBV3-2) to TRBJ1-2; the D gene is possibly TRBD1 (5 bases). CDR1 is LGHDT and CDR2 is YNNKEL in the germline V gene (reference sequence). The CDR3 runs to 14 residues. Trimming stripped 4 bases from V and 7 bases from J, with 16 bases between. In nucleotides, the CDR3 is TGTGCCAGCAGCCCCCAGGGTCTTGCAGTTGGCTACACCTTC. It is translated as CASSPQGLAVGYTF.

This chain links TRBV5-5 with TRBJ1-2, with 8 bases identical to TRBD1. The CDR3 sequence is 14 residues long. The V and J ends lost 3 bases and 5 bases, in that order; junction bases with no gene match: 6. Germline-derived CDR1 and CDR2 are SGHKS and YYEKEE (reference sequence). The CDR3: CASSWATGAYGYTF. In nucleotides, the CDR3 is TGTGCCAGCAGCTGGGCGACAGGGGCGTATGGCTACACCTTC.

The chain links TRBV5-1 to TRBJ2-2; D is perhaps TRBD2 (6 bases). The germline gives CDR1 SGHRS, CDR2 YFSETQ. This CDR3 comprises 16 residues. Deletions cut 0 bases from V and 2 bases from J, with 11 bases between. CDR3 in amino acids: CASSLAAGGNTGELFF. The CDR3 DNA follows: TGCGCCAGCAGCTTGGCCGCCGGGGGAAACACCGGGGAGCTGTTTTTT.

The chain recombines TRBV18 with TRBJ1-1; D unresolved. Germline values: CDR1 KGHSH, CDR2 LQKENI. This CDR3 comprises 15 residues. Trimming removed 0 bases at V and 2 bases at J, with 10 bases between. CDR3 sequence reads: CASSPPPIVNTEAFF. CDR3 DNA: TGTGCCAGCTCACCACCCCCTATCGTCAACACTGAAGCTTTCTTT.

A single count supports this clone. The V gene is TRBV18, the J gene TRBJ1-1; 10 bases line up with TRBD1. V lost 8 bases and J lost 0; bases outside the gene matches: 9. The CDR3 loop spans 16 amino acids. The germline CDR1 and CDR2 sequences are KGHSH and LQKENI. The DNA for the CDR3 is TGTGCCAGCAACGGGGGGACAGGGGCCATGAACACTGAAGCTTTCTTT. Translation: CASNGGTGAMNTEAFF.

The rearrangement uses TRBV5-4 and TRBJ2-7; 8 bases are shared with TRBD2. Germline V CDR1 and CDR2: SGHNT, YYREEE (reference sequence). The CDR3 is made up of 15 amino acids. Trimming at V came to 0 bases and at J to 2 bases, leaving 4 bases not matched to a gene. CDR3 in amino acids: CASSLAAGGPYEQYF. For the CDR3, the DNA is TGTGCCAGCAGCTTGGCGGCGGGGGGACCCTACGAGCAGTACTTC.